This TCR beta chain originates from a study of Ad26.COV2.S vaccination and SARS-CoV-2 variants. The CDR3 is 19 amino acids. J lost 0 bases, V lost 1 base, and 8 bases had no gene match. The germline V gene has CDR1 LNHDA and CDR2 SQIVND (reference sequence). The assay was immunoSEQ multiplex PCR, and TCRdb's table has in-frame clones only and misses some. The data hold about 350,000 clones, with 90% to 95% observed a single time. The genes are TRBV19 and TRBJ2-2, with 10 bases identical to TRBD1. The TCR sequence derives from a human donor who had recovered from COVID-19. Sequences were derived from peripheral blood, sampled after recovery from COVID-19. The CDR3 loop is CASSIGYGTGAANTGELFF. The CDR3 DNA follows: TGTGCCAGTAGTATAGGTTACGGGACAGGGGCCGCGAACACCGGGGAGCTGTTTTTT.